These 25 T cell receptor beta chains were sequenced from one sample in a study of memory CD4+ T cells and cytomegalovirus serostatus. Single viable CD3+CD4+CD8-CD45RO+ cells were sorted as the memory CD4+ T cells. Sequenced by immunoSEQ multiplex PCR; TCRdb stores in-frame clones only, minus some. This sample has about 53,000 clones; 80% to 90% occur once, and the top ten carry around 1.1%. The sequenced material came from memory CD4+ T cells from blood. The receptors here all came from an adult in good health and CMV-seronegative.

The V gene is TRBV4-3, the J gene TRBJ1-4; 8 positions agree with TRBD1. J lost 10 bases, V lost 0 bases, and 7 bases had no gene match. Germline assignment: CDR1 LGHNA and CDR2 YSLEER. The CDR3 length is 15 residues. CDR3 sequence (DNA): TGCGCCAGCAGCCAAGATGGGACAGGCGTAGGAAAACTGTTTTTT. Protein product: CASSQDGTGVGKLFF.

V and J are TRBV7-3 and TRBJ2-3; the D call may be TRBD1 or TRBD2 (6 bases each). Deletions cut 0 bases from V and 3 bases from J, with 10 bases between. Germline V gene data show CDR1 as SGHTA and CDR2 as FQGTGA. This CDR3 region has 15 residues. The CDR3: CASSLTGGGTDTQYF. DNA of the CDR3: TGTGCCAGCAGCTTAACCGGAGGGGGGACAGATACGCAGTATTTT.

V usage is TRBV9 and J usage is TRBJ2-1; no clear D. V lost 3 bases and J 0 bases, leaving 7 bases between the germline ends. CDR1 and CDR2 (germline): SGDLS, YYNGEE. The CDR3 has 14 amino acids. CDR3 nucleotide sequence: TGTGCCAGCAGCGCCGAATTCTCCTACAATGAGCAGTTCTTC. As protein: CASSAEFSYNEQFF.

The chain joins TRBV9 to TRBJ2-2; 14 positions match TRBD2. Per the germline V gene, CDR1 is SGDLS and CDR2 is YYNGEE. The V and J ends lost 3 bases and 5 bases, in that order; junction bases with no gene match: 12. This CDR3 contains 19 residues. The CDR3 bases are TGTGCCAGCAGCGATCGGTACGGACTAGCGGGAGGAGGGACCGGGGAGCTGTTTTTT. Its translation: CASSDRYGLAGGGTGELFF.

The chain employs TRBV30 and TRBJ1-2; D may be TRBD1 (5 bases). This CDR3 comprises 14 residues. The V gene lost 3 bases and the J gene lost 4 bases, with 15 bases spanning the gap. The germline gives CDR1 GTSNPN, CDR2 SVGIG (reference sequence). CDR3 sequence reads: CAWRNKGTSYGYTF. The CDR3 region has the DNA TGTGCCTGGAGAAATAAGGGGACCAGCTATGGCTACACCTTC.

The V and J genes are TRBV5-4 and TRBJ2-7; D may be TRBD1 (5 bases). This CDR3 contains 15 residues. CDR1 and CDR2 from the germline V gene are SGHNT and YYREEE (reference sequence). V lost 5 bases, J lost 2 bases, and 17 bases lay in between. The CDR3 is CASRTDRFPPYEQYF. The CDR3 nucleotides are TGTGCCAGCAGGACTGACAGATTTCCACCCTACGAGCAGTACTTC.

The CDR3 sequence: CASSPPYSRTEAFF. CDR3 DNA sequence: TGTGCCAGCTCACCACCGTATTCACGGACTGAAGCTTTCTTT. The rearrangement uses TRBV18 and TRBJ1-1; D call uncertain. Trimming cost V 0 bases and J 5 bases, with 10 bases left between them. CDR3 length: 14 amino acids. CDR1 is KGHSH, CDR2 LQKENI, per germline.

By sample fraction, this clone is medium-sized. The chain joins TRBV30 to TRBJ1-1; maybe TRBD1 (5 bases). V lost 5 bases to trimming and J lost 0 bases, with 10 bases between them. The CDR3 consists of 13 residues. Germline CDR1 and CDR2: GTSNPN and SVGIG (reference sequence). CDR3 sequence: CAWRQFMNTEAFF. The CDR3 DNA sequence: TGTGCCTGGCGACAGTTCATGAACACTGAAGCTTTCTTT.

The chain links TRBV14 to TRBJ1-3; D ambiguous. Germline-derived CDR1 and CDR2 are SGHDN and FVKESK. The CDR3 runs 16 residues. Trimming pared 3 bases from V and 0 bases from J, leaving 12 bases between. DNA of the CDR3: TGTGCCAGCAGCCATTCGATTCCGAGCTCTGGAAACACCATATATTTT. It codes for CASSHSIPSSGNTIYF.

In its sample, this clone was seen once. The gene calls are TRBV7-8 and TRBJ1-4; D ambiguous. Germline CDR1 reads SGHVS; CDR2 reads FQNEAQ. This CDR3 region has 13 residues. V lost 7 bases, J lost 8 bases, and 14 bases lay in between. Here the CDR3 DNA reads TGTGCCAGCACCGTCCTGGTGGGGGAAAAACTGTTTTTT. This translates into CASTVLVGEKLFF.

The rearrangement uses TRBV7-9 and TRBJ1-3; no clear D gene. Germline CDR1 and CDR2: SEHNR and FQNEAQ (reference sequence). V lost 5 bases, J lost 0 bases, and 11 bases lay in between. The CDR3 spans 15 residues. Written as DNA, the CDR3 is TGTGCCAGCAGCCCAGGCCGGAGCTCTGGAAACACCATATATTTT. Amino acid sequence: CASSPGRSSGNTIYF.

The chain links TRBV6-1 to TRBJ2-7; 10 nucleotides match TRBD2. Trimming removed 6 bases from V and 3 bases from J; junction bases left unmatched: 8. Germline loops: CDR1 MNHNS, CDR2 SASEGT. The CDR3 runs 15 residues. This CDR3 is CASRYLLAGIYEQYF. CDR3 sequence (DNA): TGTGCCAGCAGGTACCTACTAGCGGGAATCTACGAGCAGTACTTC.

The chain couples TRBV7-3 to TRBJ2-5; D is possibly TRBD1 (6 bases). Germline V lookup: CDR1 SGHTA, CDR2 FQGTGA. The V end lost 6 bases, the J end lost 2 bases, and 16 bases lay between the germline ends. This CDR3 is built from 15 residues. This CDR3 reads CASSLATGSQETQYF. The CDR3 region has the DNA TGTGCCAGCAGTTTAGCGACAGGTAGTCAAGAGACCCAGTACTTC.

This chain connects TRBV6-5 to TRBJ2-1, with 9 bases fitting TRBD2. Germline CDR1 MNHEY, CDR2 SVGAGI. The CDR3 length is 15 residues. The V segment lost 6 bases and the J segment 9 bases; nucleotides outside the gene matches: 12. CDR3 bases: TGTGCCAGCAGAAGGGGACTAGCCCAGAATGGTGAGCAGTTCTTC. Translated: CASRRGLAQNGEQFF.

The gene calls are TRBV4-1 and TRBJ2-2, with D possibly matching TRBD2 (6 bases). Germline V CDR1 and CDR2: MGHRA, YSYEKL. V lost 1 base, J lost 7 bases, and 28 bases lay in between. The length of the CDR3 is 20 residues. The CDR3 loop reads CASSQGLGRRMPRGGGELFF. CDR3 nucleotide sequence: TGCGCCAGCAGCCAAGGATTGGGGAGGCGTATGCCCCGAGGTGGCGGGGAGCTGTTTTTT.

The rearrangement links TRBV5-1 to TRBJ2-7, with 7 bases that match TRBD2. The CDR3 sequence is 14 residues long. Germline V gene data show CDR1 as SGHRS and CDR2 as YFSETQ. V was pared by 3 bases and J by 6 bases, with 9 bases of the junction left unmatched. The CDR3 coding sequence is TGCGCCAGCAGCTCTAGGGAGGGCCCTGGCGAGCAGTACTTC. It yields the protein CASSSREGPGEQYF.

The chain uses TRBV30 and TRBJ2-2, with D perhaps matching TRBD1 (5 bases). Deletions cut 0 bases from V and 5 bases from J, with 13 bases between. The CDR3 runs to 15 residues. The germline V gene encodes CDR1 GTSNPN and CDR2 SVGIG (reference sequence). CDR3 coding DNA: TGTGCCTGGAGTGTACTTTCAGGGCGGACCGGGGAGCTGTTTTTT. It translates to CAWSVLSGRTGELFF. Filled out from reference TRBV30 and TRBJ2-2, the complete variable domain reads SQTIHQWPATLVQPVGSPLSLECTVEGTSNPNLYWYRQAAGRGLQLLFYSVGIGQISSEVPQNLSASRPQDRQFILSSKKLLLSDSGFYLCAWSVLSGRTGELFFGEGSRLTVL.

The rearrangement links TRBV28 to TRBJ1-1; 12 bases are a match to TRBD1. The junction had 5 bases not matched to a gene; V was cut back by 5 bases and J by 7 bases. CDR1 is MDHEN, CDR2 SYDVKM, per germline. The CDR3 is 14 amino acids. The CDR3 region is CASSTGQGAFEAFF. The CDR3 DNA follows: TGTGCCAGCAGTACGGGACAGGGGGCTTTTGAAGCTTTCTTT.

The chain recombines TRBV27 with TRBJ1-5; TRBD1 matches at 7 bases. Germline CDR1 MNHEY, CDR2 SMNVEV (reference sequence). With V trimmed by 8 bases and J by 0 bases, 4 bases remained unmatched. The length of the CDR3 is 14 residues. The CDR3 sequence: CASAGQHSNQPQHF. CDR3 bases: TGTGCCAGCGCGGGACAGCATAGCAATCAGCCCCAGCATTTT.

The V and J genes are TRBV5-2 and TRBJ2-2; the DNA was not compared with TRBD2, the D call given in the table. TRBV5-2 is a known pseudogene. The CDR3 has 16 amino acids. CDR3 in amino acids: CASNPGLAGITGELFF. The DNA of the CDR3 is TGTGCCAGCAATCCTGGACTAGCGGGAATCACCGGGGAGCTGTTTTTT.

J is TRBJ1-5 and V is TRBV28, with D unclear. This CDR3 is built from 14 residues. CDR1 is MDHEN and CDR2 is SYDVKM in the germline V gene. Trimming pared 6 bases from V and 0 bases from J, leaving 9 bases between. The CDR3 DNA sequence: TGTGCCAGCAGCTTCTCCCATAGCAATCAGCCCCAGCATTTT. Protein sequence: CASSFSHSNQPQHF.

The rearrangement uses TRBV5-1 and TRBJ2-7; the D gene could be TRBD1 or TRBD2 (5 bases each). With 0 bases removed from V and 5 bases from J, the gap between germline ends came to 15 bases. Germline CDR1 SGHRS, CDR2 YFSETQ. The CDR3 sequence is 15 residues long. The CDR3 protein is CASSLAGYLGDEQYF. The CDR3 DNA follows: TGCGCCAGCAGCTTGGCCGGCTACCTGGGGGACGAGCAGTACTTC.

For the CDR3, the DNA is TGTGCCAGCAGTGTTCGGGGGCCCGAACTCTACGAGCAGTACTTC. This translates into CASSVRGPELYEQYF. The rearrangement links TRBV6-1 to TRBJ2-7; the D gene could be TRBD1 or TRBD2 (6 bases each). The CDR3 spans 15 residues. With 4 bases removed from V and 3 bases from J, the gap between germline ends came to 16 bases. Germline V gene sequence: CDR1 MNHNS, CDR2 SASEGT.

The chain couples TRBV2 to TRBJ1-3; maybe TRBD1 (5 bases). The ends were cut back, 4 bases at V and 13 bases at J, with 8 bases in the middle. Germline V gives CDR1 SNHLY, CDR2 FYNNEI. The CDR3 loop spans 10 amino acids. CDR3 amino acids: CASSGGNIYF. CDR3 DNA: TGTGCCAGCAGTGGGGGGAATATATATTTT.

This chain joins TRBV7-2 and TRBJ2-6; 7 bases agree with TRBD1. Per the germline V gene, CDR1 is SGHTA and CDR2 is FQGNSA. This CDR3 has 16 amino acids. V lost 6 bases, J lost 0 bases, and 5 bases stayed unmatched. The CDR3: CASRGQALSGANVLTF. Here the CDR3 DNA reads TGTGCCAGCAGAGGACAGGCCCTCTCTGGGGCCAACGTCCTGACTTTC.